These 5 T cell receptor beta chains originate from one sample sequenced in a study of identical twins. TCRdb re-analysed the 5' RACE reads in MiXCR, keeping a single row per CDR3 protein. The sample has approximately 890,000 distinct CDR3 sequences, roughly 12% seen once. This sample was shared with a second study, whose subject was yellow fever vaccine responses in identical twins.

Sequencing input: PBMCs. The receptors here all came from a woman in her late teens or twenties in good health.

The table lists this clonotype with a few counts. The chain uses TRBV12-3 or TRBV12-4 and TRBJ2-3, with 7 positions matching TRBD2. The V segment lost 7 bases and the J segment 4 bases; nucleotides outside the gene matches: 11. This CDR3 has 15 amino acids. The CDR3 nucleotides read TGTGCCAGCACCTATGGAGGCGGGAGCCCAGATACGCAGTATTTT. This sequence encodes CASTYGGGSPDTQYF.

This clonotype came up a few times. V usage is TRBV12-3 or TRBV12-4 and J usage is TRBJ2-1; 11 nucleotides match TRBD2. The J segment lost 9 bases and the V segment lost 6 bases, leaving 4 bases of the junction unmatched. The CDR3 loop spans 13 amino acids. CDR3 sequence (DNA): TGTGCCAGCAGACTAGCGGGAGCGGGTGAGCAGTTCTTC. Translation: CASRLAGAGEQFF.

V is TRBV5-1 and J is TRBJ2-4; 10 positions agree with TRBD1. The germline V gene has CDR1 SGHRS and CDR2 YFSETQ. V lost 5 bases to trimming and J lost 4 bases; unmatched junction nucleotides: 6. This CDR3 region has 15 residues. In DNA form, the CDR3 reads TGCGCCAGCAGGCTGGGGACAGGGGTAAAAAACATTCAGTACTTC. Its translation is CASRLGTGVKNIQYF.

The V call is TRBV11-2, the J call TRBJ2-4; D remains ambiguous. The germline V gene has CDR1 SGHAT and CDR2 FQNNGV. The CDR3 is 13 amino acids. V gave up 6 bases and J gave up 0 bases, with 6 bases separating them. The CDR3 DNA is TGTGCCAGCAGTATTGAAGCCAAAAACATTCAGTACTTC. Protein: CASSIEAKNIQYF.

The chain uses TRBV27 and TRBJ2-4; D possibly corresponds to TRBD2 (5 bases). The germline gives CDR1 MNHEY, CDR2 SMNVEV (reference sequence). With 4 bases removed from V and 0 bases from J, the gap between germline ends came to 10 bases. There are 15 residues in the CDR3. The CDR3 DNA reads as TGTGCCAGCAGTTCAGAGGGAGCAGCCAAAAACATTCAGTACTTC. As protein: CASSSEGAAKNIQYF.